This T cell receptor beta chain originates from a study of long-term antiretroviral therapy in people with HIV. The wider study: The immediate-ART recommendation dates to 2015, and the earliest samples predate it by about a decade. Study outcomes and limitations: An increase in diversity followed ART, yet levels stayed below transplant donor controls. Clonal populations expanded prior to ART predominated within the repertoire at all time points.

PBMC samples from each donor numbered at least one pre-ART and at least two post-ART. Runs used v3.0 of the immunoSEQ assay and were done at survey level. TCRdb keeps only in-frame clones here, not all; method: immunoSEQ multiplex PCR. The sample contains tens of thousands of clones, approximately 95% of which appear only once. Turning to this clone: Its antigen remains unidentified.

Trimming took 5 bases from V and 8 from J, leaving 15 bases between them. The CDR3 has 14 amino acids. From germline, CDR1 is MNHEY and CDR2 SVGAGI. This specimen was unsorted PBMCs, taken 5.3 years after starting antiretroviral therapy. This receptor was obtained from a man between 45 and 60 years old with HIV. This rearrangement joins TRBV6-5 to TRBJ1-4, with D maybe TRBD1 (5 bases). The CDR3 bases are TGTGCCAGCAGTAGACAGACCGGATCAGAAAAACTGTTTTTT. This codes for CASSRQTGSEKLFF.